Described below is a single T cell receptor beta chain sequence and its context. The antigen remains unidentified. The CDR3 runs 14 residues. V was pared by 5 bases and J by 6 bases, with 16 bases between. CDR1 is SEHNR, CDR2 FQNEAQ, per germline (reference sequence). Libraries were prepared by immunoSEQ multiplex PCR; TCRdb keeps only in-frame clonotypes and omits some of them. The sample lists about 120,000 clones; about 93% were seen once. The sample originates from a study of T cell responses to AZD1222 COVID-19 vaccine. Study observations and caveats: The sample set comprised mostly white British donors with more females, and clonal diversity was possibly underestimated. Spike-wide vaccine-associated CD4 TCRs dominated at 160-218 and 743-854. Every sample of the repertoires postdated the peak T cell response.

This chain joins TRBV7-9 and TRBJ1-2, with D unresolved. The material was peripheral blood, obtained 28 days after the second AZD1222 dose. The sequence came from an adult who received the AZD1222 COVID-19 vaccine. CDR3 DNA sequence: TGTGCCAGCAGCCTATTGGGTGCGGGAGATGGCTACACCTTC. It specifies CASSLLGAGDGYTF.